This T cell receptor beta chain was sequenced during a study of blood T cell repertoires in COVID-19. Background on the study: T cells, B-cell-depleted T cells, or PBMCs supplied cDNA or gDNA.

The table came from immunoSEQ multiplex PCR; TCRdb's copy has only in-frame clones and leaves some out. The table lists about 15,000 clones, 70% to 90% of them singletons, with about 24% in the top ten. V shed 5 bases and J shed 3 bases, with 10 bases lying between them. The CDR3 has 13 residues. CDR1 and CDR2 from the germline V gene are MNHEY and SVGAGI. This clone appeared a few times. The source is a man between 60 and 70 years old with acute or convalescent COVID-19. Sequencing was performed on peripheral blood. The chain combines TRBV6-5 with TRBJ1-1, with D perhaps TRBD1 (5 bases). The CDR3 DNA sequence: TGTGCCAGCAGTACCCAGGGCGACACTGAAGCTTTCTTT. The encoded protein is CASSTQGDTEAFF.